Detailed here is one T cell receptor beta chain. The antigen remains undetermined. The sample comes from a study of graft-versus-host responses after intestinal transplantation. Study background: The study gave all recipients anti-thymocyte globulin induction, then tacrolimus and steroids for roughly 3 years.

The ends lost 3 bases at V and 0 bases at J; junction bases unmatched: 3. Germline loops: CDR1 GTSNPN, CDR2 SVGIG (reference sequence). This CDR3 is built from 14 residues. Whole-study results and caveats: Peak circulating GvH clone levels tracked with early post-transplant HvG declines. Across patients carrying graft-donor T cell macrochimerism, allografts held high graft-versus-host to host-versus-graft clonal ratios. Recipient bone marrow held GvH clones, some seen earlier in ileum or blood.

Assay used: immunoSEQ multiplex PCR; TCRdb lists only in-frame clones, some missing. The sample holds around 110,000 clones, more than 90% seen once. The material sequenced was unstimulated CD4+ T cells sorted from spleen or lymph node cells, taken before transplant. V and J are TRBV30 and TRBJ2-7; 9 bases are a match to TRBD1. This clonotype originated in a human donor who was the organ donor for an intestinal transplant. The CDR3 reads CAWRRQGDSYEQYF. The CDR3 region has the DNA TGTGCCTGGAGGCGACAGGGGGACTCCTACGAGCAGTACTTC.